There are many counts of the clone carrying this T cell receptor (beta chain). Antigen specificity is unknown. This record belongs to a study of response to subunit inactivated influenza vaccine. Findings and caveats of the study: Few additional T cells are recruited per seasonal influenza vaccination, authors suggested.

From the RT-PCR reads, TCRdb called clonotypes with MiXCR, one entry per CDR3 protein. The top ten clones hold about a tenth of a sample with a few hundred thousand distinct CDR3 sequences, roughly 20% of them seen once. V lost 5 bases to trimming and J lost 14 bases; unmatched junction nucleotides: 19. The CDR3 is 17 amino acids. Germline V gene sequence: CDR1 MDHEN, CDR2 SYDVKM. This rearrangement joins TRBV28 to TRBJ1-6, with 9 bases lining up with TRBD1. The sample consisted of PBMCs from blood, taken about 20 months after vaccination. The receptor was derived from a man in his fifties or sixties who received an inactivated influenza vaccine. The CDR3 coding sequence is TGTGCCAGCAGTGGTCCGGGACAGGGAACCACGCCGTCGGCCCTCCACTTT. It specifies CASSGPGQGTTPSALHF.